The next 24 T cell receptor beta chains were all read from a single sample in a study of response to subunit inactivated influenza vaccine. TCRdb re-called the RT-PCR reads through MiXCR, storing one row per CDR3 protein. The repertoire holds approximately 700,000 distinct CDR3 sequences, with roughly 14% as singletons. The sequences come from PBMCs from blood, collected approximately 13 days after vaccination. The receptor set was obtained from a man in his forties or fifties who received an inactivated influenza vaccine.

As concerns this clonotype: Sequence at one end of the junction differs from germline and may be a read error. The chain combines TRBV9 with TRBJ2-7, with 7 bases matching TRBD1. The CDR3 is 15 residues long. Germline values: CDR1 SGDLS, CDR2 YYNGEE. The CDR3, as DNA: TGTGCCTGCAGCGTATCTGGGACAGAAGACTACGAGCAGTACTTC. Protein product: CACSVSGTEDYEQYF.

This clonotype has more than one count but fewer than ten. V usage is TRBV10-3 and J usage is TRBJ1-1; D unresolved. Germline V gene lookup returns CDR1 ENHRY and CDR2 SYGVKD. Deletions cut 4 bases from V and 0 bases from J, with 9 bases between. This CDR3 comprises 14 residues. This chain's CDR3 is CAISGGQLNTEAFF. In nucleotides, the CDR3 is TGTGCCATCAGTGGAGGGCAGCTGAACACTGAAGCTTTCTTT.

There are many counts of this clonotype. J is TRBJ2-3 and V is TRBV29-1, with TRBD2 matching 7 bases. V lost 7 bases to trimming and J lost 4 bases; unmatched junction nucleotides: 11. This CDR3 spans 14 amino acids. Germline CDR1 is SQVTM and CDR2 is ANQGSEA. The CDR3 bases are TGCAGCGCCCTAACTCGGACTAGAGCAGATACGCAGTATTTT. This codes for CSALTRTRADTQYF.

The chain carries TRBV15 and TRBJ2-5; the D gene is possibly TRBD1 (5 bases). V lost 4 bases to trimming and J lost 3 bases, with 9 bases between them. There are 13 residues in the CDR3. Germline loops: CDR1 LNHNV, CDR2 YYDKDF (reference sequence). The CDR3 region has the DNA TGTGCCACCAGCACCCTGACAGAAGAGACCCAGTACTTC. Its protein product is CATSTLTEETQYF.

The J gene is TRBJ1-2, the V gene TRBV12-3 or TRBV12-4, with 9 bases lining up with TRBD1. This CDR3 region has 14 residues. The trim removed 3 bases at V and 7 bases at J, leaving 6 bases unmatched. CDR3 nucleotides: TGTGCCAGCAGTTTGGGTCAGGACAGGGGTGGCTACACCTTC. Translating it yields CASSLGQDRGGYTF.

The V call is TRBV5-6, the J call TRBJ1-3, with no clear D. CDR1 is SGHDT, CDR2 YYEEEE, per germline. This CDR3 has 15 amino acids. Between the trimmed V and J ends, which lost 1 base and 0 bases, there was a span of 8 bases. As DNA, the CDR3 is TGTGCCAGCAGCTTGTTATCCAGCTCTGGAAACACCATATATTTT. Translation: CASSLLSSSGNTIYF.

This clonotype was seen only a few times. V gene TRBV6-2 or TRBV6-3 combines with J gene TRBJ2-3; no clear D. The CDR3 consists of 15 residues. Trimming stripped 0 bases from V and 8 bases from J, with 15 bases between. CDR1 MNHEY and CDR2 SVGEGT come from the germline V gene. The CDR3 DNA sequence: TGTGCCAGCAGTTACTCATCGGGCCCCCAGATTACGCAGTATTTT. It specifies CASSYSSGPQITQYF.

A few counts support this clonotype. The rearrangement uses TRBV15 and TRBJ2-1, with TRBD2 matching over 9 bases. The CDR3 extends over 19 amino acids. Germline V gene data show CDR1 as LNHNV and CDR2 as YYDKDF (reference sequence). The J segment lost 3 bases and the V segment lost 0 bases, leaving 12 bases of the junction unmatched. CDR3 sequence (DNA): TGTGCCACCAGCAGAGAACATCCCACCGGGACTAGCTACTACAATGAGCAGTTCTTC. The encoded protein is CATSREHPTGTSYYNEQFF.

This chain links TRBV6-1 with TRBJ1-2; 9 bases match TRBD1. In germline, CDR1 is MNHNS, CDR2 SASEGT. The CDR3 contains 15 residues. The V segment lost 6 bases and the J segment 3 bases; nucleotides outside the gene matches: 8. The CDR3, as DNA: TGTGCCAGCAGGGTACAGGGGGCTGGCGACTATGGCTACACCTTC. Translated, it gives CASRVQGAGDYGYTF.

Only a few counts were recorded for this clonotype. The chain couples TRBV12-3 or TRBV12-4 to TRBJ2-1; 11 bases map to TRBD2. The CDR3 length is 15 residues. V trimming: 7 bases; J trimming: 2 bases; junction bases outside the gene matches: 4. For the CDR3, the DNA is TGTGCCAGCACACTAGCGGGAGTTACCTACAATGAGCAGTTCTTC. Its protein is CASTLAGVTYNEQFF.

This clonotype has just a few counts. V and J are TRBV6-2 or TRBV6-3 and TRBJ1-5, with 9 positions matching TRBD1. Germline CDR1 and CDR2: MNHEY and SVGEGT. This CDR3 contains 14 residues. V dropped 6 bases and J dropped 4; count of bases not matched to a gene: 4. CDR3 DNA: TGTGCCAGCAGAAGGACAGGGGCTAATCAGCCCCAGCATTTT. It specifies CASRRTGANQPQHF.

The rearrangement uses TRBV6-2 or TRBV6-3 and TRBJ2-7; possible D gene TRBD2, 6 bases. The V and J ends lost 7 bases and 2 bases respectively, with 15 bases between them. The germline CDR1 and CDR2 sequences are MNHEY and SVGEGT. The CDR3 runs 14 residues. The CDR3 region is CASNRGLPPYEQYF. CDR3 sequence (DNA): TGTGCCAGCAATCGAGGACTACCGCCCTACGAGCAGTACTTC.

This clonotype turned up a few times. The chain uses TRBV27 and TRBJ2-3, with 9 bases fitting TRBD1. This CDR3 contains 15 residues. V was clipped by 6 bases and J by 3 bases; unmatched bases: 7. CDR1 is MNHEY and CDR2 is SMNVEV in the germline V gene (reference sequence). The chain's CDR3 is CASSSSTGGTDTQYF. The CDR3 DNA reads as TGTGCCAGCAGCTCCTCGACAGGGGGAACAGATACGCAGTATTTT.

The sample holds a few counts of this clonotype. The chain joins TRBV14 to TRBJ2-2; D is perhaps TRBD1 or TRBD2 (5 bases each). The length of the CDR3 is 17 residues. Per the germline V gene, CDR1 is SGHDN and CDR2 is FVKESK. V shed 2 bases and J shed 7 bases, with 20 bases lying between them. The CDR3 reads CASSQIPGRPRDGELFF. CDR3 sequence (DNA): TGTGCCAGCAGCCAAATCCCGGGACGTCCCAGGGACGGGGAGCTGTTTTTT.

The chain combines TRBV20-1 with TRBJ2-1, with D unresolved. This CDR3 has 14 residues. V shed 0 bases and J shed 7 bases, with 13 bases lying between them. Germline V gene lookup returns CDR1 DFQATT and CDR2 SNEGSKA (reference sequence). CDR3 loop: CSARDLVTGNEQFF. In DNA form, the CDR3 reads TGCAGTGCTAGAGATCTAGTAACCGGAAATGAGCAGTTCTTC.

The chain is built from TRBV6-1 and TRBJ2-2; 8 nucleotides line up with TRBD2. CDR1 and CDR2 from the germline V gene are MNHNS and SASEGT. CDR3 size: 15 residues. V trimming: 4 bases; J trimming: 0 bases; junction bases outside the gene matches: 1. The CDR3 DNA sequence: TGTGCCAGCAGTGCACTAGCGGCGAACACCGGGGAGCTGTTTTTT. Amino acid sequence: CASSALAANTGELFF.

This clonotype was recorded many times. The V gene is TRBV20-1, the J gene TRBJ1-5; no reliable D call. The CDR3 is made up of 12 amino acids. V lost 5 bases and J 6 bases, leaving 11 bases between the germline ends. CDR1 DFQATT and CDR2 SNEGSKA come from the germline V gene (reference sequence). The CDR3 spells CSASLLGQPQHF. The DNA for the CDR3 is TGCAGTGCTTCCCTTCTGGGTCAGCCCCAGCATTTT.

This chain links TRBV12-3 or TRBV12-4 with TRBJ1-5; 10 bases match TRBD1. The CDR3 runs to 13 residues. V lost 6 bases and J lost 7; bases outside the gene matches: 3. The CDR3 sequence is CASRGTGVQPQHF. The DNA of the CDR3 is TGTGCCAGCAGAGGGACAGGGGTCCAGCCCCAGCATTTT.

This clonotype was counted between two and nine times. This rearrangement joins TRBV2 to TRBJ2-5; D unclear. The CDR3 consists of 12 residues. Looked up from germline, CDR1 is SNHLY and CDR2 is FYNNEI. In DNA form, the CDR3 reads TGTGGCGTTGGAGTTAATCAAGAGACCCAGTACTTC. It codes for CGVGVNQETQYF.

This clonotype was seen only a few times. The V call is TRBV7-9, the J call TRBJ1-2; 8 bases are shared with TRBD1. The CDR3 contains 16 residues. Per the germline V gene, CDR1 is SEHNR and CDR2 is FQNEAQ (reference sequence). V shed 1 base and J 0 bases; nucleotides not matched to a gene: 4. DNA of the CDR3: TGTGCCAGCAGCTTAGATGGGGACAGGACTAACTATGGCTACACCTTC. Protein: CASSLDGDRTNYGYTF.

In its sample, this clonotype was seen a few times. J is TRBJ2-5 and V is TRBV7-9, with 9 nucleotides matching TRBD1. Germline values: CDR1 SEHNR, CDR2 FQNEAQ (reference sequence). CDR3 length: 14 amino acids. Trimming removed 4 bases from V and 3 bases from J; junction bases left unmatched: 3. The CDR3 nucleotides are TGTGCCAGCAGCTCCCGGGACAGGGAAGAGACCCAGTACTTC. It translates to CASSSRDREETQYF.

This clonotype was observed a handful of times. The chain uses TRBV9 and TRBJ2-1; perhaps TRBD2 as D (6 bases). The germline V gene encodes CDR1 SGDLS and CDR2 YYNGEE. The CDR3 is 15 residues long. The V gene lost 3 bases and the J gene lost 4 bases, with 14 bases spanning the gap. The CDR3 DNA sequence: TGTGCCAGCAGCGCAGGACTAACCTCATACAATGAGCAGTTCTTC. Translated: CASSAGLTSYNEQFF.

This clonotype was seen more than once but under ten times. V usage is TRBV4-2 and J usage is TRBJ2-7, with D tentatively TRBD1 or TRBD2 (5 bases each). Per germline, CDR1 LGHNA and CDR2 YNFKEQ. V was pared by 3 bases and J by 2 bases, with 23 bases between. The CDR3 is 18 amino acids. Written as DNA, the CDR3 is TGTGCCAGCAGCCAGGGACCTTCCACTGATATCCTTCCCTACGAGCAGTACTTC. This translates into CASSQGPSTDILPYEQYF.

This clonotype was detected only a few times. V usage is TRBV28 and J usage is TRBJ2-1; 9 nucleotides align to TRBD1. CDR3 size: 13 residues. V was clipped by 6 bases and J by 8 bases; unmatched bases: 5. Germline V lookup: CDR1 MDHEN, CDR2 SYDVKM. The DNA for the CDR3 is TGTGCCAGCAGGGGGACAGGGAAATATGAGCAGTTCTTC. Translation gives CASRGTGKYEQFF.